This T cell receptor (beta chain) emerged from a study of OX40 agonist ivuxolimab in advanced cancers. Across the study: Administration of intravenous ivuxolimab to patients occurred every 2 weeks at 0.01 to 10 mg/kg. Earlier anti-PD-1, anti-PD-L1 or anti-CTLA-4 therapy was permitted; over 35% had received some.

This clone occurred a few times. Its antigen is not known. Study results and limitations: Antigen specificity remained undetermined for the expanded peripheral T cells. In general, CD8+ T cells held more expanded clones than CD4+ did, on average.

V trimming: 2 bases; J trimming: 5 bases; junction bases outside the gene matches: 3. This CDR3 comprises 15 residues. The germline gives CDR1 MRHNA, CDR2 SNTAGT. Sequencing used immunoSEQ multiplex PCR; TCRdb keeps in-frame clones, though not all of them. The sample carries about 73,000 clones, 92% recorded once. V gene TRBV6-4 combines with J gene TRBJ2-1; 10 positions match TRBD1. The sequence was obtained from an adult with an advanced solid tumor such as melanoma, head and neck, liver or kidney cancer. Material: CD4+ or CD8+ T cells sorted from blood, obtained in a trial of the OX40 agonist ivuxolimab. This CDR3 reads CASSDGQGGNNEQFF. In nucleotides, the CDR3 is TGTGCCAGCAGTGACGGACAGGGGGGCAACAATGAGCAGTTCTTC.